Below, 19 T cell receptor beta chains from the same sample are listed, as sequenced in a study of blood T cell repertoires in COVID-19. The protocol was immunoSEQ multiplex PCR, while the TCRdb copy is restricted to in-frame clones and leaves out a portion. The table lists 26,000 or so clones, 92% of them singletons. Sequencing input: peripheral blood. These receptors originate from a human donor in a cohort sampled during active COVID-19.

CDR3 bases: TGTGCCAGCAGCCAAGAGCAGGGGGAAGATCAGCCCCAGCATTTT. Its translation: CASSQEQGEDQPQHF. V gene TRBV4-2 combines with J gene TRBJ1-5, with 7 bases aligning to TRBD1. The CDR3 consists of 15 residues. The J segment lost 5 bases and the V segment lost 0 bases, leaving 4 bases of the junction unmatched. Germline V CDR1 and CDR2: LGHNA, YNFKEQ.

V and J are TRBV18 and TRBJ1-1; 9 nucleotides match TRBD1. After removal of 3 bases from V and 3 bases from J, the junction contained 2 bases not matched to a gene. Germline-derived CDR1 and CDR2 are KGHSH and LQKENI. This CDR3 has 14 amino acids. The CDR3 protein is CASSPGDRDTEAFF. The DNA of the CDR3 is TGTGCCAGCTCACCCGGGGACAGGGACACTGAAGCTTTCTTT.

The gene calls are TRBV28 and TRBJ1-2; 7 bases agree with TRBD1. V lost 1 base and J lost 5; bases outside the gene matches: 4. CDR1 is MDHEN and CDR2 is SYDVKM in the germline V gene. This CDR3 has 14 amino acids. This CDR3 is CASSLLGQSYGYTF. The CDR3 DNA is TGTGCCAGCAGTTTATTGGGACAGAGTTATGGCTACACCTTC.

This chain links TRBV5-6 with TRBJ2-1; TRBD2 matches 10 bases. With 3 bases clipped from V and 5 bases from J, the junction kept 2 bases outside the gene matches. Germline V gives CDR1 SGHDT, CDR2 YYEEEE. The CDR3 length is 14 residues. CDR3 bases: TGTGCCAGCAGCTACGGACTAGCGGACAATGAGCAGTTCTTC. This sequence encodes CASSYGLADNEQFF. Combining the CDR3 with reference TRBV5-6 and TRBJ2-1 gives the whole variable domain DAGVTQSPTHLIKTRGQQVTLRCSPKSGHDTVSWYQQALGQGPQFIFQYYEEEERQRGNFPDRFSGHQFPNYSSELNVNALLLGDSALYLCASSYGLADNEQFFGPGTRLTVL.

The chain couples TRBV18 to TRBJ2-2; D uncertain. The germline V gene encodes CDR1 KGHSH and CDR2 LQKENI. The CDR3 has 13 amino acids. Deletions cut 0 bases from V and 8 bases from J, with 7 bases between. The CDR3 bases are TGTGCCAGCTCACCACCGCGGCGGGGGGAGCTGTTTTTT. Its translation is CASSPPRRGELFF.

This chain joins TRBV5-1 and TRBJ1-1; 8 bases are a match to TRBD1. The germline CDR1 and CDR2 sequences are SGHRS and YFSETQ. The CDR3 is 12 amino acids. J lost 4 bases, V lost 5 bases, and 1 base had no gene match. CDR3 sequence: CASSTGGTEAFF. CDR3 bases: TGCGCCAGCAGTACAGGGGGCACTGAAGCTTTCTTT.

V is TRBV4-1 and J is TRBJ2-1; 7 bases are a match to TRBD1. Trimming at V came to 3 bases and at J to 6 bases, leaving 2 bases not matched to a gene. CDR3 size: 13 residues. Germline V CDR1 and CDR2: MGHRA, YSYEKL. The CDR3 sequence is CASSHRQGNEQFF. CDR3 bases: TGCGCCAGCAGCCACCGACAGGGCAATGAGCAGTTCTTC.

V gene TRBV24-1 combines with J gene TRBJ2-6, with TRBD1 matching 8 bases. The germline gives CDR1 KGHDR, CDR2 SFDVKD. The CDR3 length is 16 residues. V lost 10 bases and J lost 4; bases outside the gene matches: 11. Here the CDR3 DNA reads TGTGCCACGGAAGGACAGGGATTATCGGGGGCCAACGTCCTGACTTTC. Translated: CATEGQGLSGANVLTF.

The V call is TRBV2, the J call TRBJ2-1; 15 bases match TRBD2. Per germline, CDR1 SNHLY and CDR2 FYNNEI. The CDR3 length is 16 residues. V was clipped by 6 bases and J by 3 bases; unmatched bases: 3. In DNA form, the CDR3 reads TGTGCCAGCAGCGGGACTAGCGGGGGGTTCTACAATGAGCAGTTCTTC. Protein product: CASSGTSGGFYNEQFF.

This chain links TRBV3-1 (or the pseudogene TRBV3-2) with TRBJ1-6; perhaps TRBD1 as D (6 bases). The germline gives CDR1 LGHDT, CDR2 YNNKEL (reference sequence). Trimming shortened V by 4 bases and J by 8 bases, and 12 bases separated the two germline ends. The CDR3 covers 14 residues. The CDR3 reads CASSLTGPYSPLHF. CDR3 DNA: TGTGCCAGCAGCCTGACAGGACCCTATTCACCCCTCCACTTT.

V and J are TRBV3-1 (or the pseudogene TRBV3-2) and TRBJ2-2, with D unresolved. Germline lookup yields CDR1 LGHDT and CDR2 YNNKEL (reference sequence). Between the trimmed V and J ends, which lost 4 bases and 11 bases, there was a span of 11 bases. This CDR3 is built from 12 residues. The CDR3 reads CASSRTEPELFF. DNA of the CDR3: TGTGCCAGCAGCCGAACAGAGCCAGAGCTGTTTTTT.

The rearrangement joins TRBV11-1 to TRBJ2-2, with D maybe TRBD1 (6 bases). The germline V and J ends were trimmed by 4 bases and 7 bases, with 13 bases remaining between them. This CDR3 spans 14 amino acids. Germline CDR1 reads SGHAT; CDR2 reads FQDESV (reference sequence). The CDR3 bases are TGTGCCAGCAGCTCCCGACAGGAGATCGGGGAGCTGTTTTTT. It yields the protein CASSSRQEIGELFF.

This clone was picked up a small number of times. The genes are TRBV11-2 and TRBJ2-5, with D possibly being TRBD2 (7 bases). CDR3 length equals 17 residues. The germline gives CDR1 SGHAT, CDR2 FQNNGV. The V gene lost 1 base and the J gene lost 4 bases, with 19 bases spanning the gap. The CDR3 coding sequence is TGTGCCAGCAGCTTAGGGTTCGGACTAGGGGGAGTAGAGACCCAGTACTTC. This sequence encodes CASSLGFGLGGVETQYF.

The chain employs TRBV6-5 and TRBJ2-5; D might be TRBD2 (6 bases). CDR1 is MNHEY and CDR2 is SVGAGI in the germline V gene. This CDR3 comprises 14 residues. With 1 base removed from V and 4 bases from J, the gap between germline ends came to 10 bases. The CDR3 bases are TGTGCCAGCAGTTACTTTCCGGGGGTAGAGACCCAGTACTTC. Its translation is CASSYFPGVETQYF.

This clone was seen just once. The chain uses TRBV4-1 and TRBJ1-1; the D gene is possibly TRBD1 (5 bases). This CDR3 has 15 amino acids. Per the germline V gene, CDR1 is MGHRA and CDR2 is YSYEKL. V was clipped by 0 bases and J by 5 bases, with 13 bases between them. CDR3 DNA: TGCGCCAGCAGCCAAGAAGGGGTGGGGTCGACTGAAGCTTTCTTT. It specifies CASSQEGVGSTEAFF.

The chain uses TRBV5-1 and TRBJ2-3; no clear D. The germline V and J ends were trimmed by 6 bases and 6 bases, with 17 bases remaining between them. The CDR3 extends over 14 amino acids. CDR1 is SGHRS and CDR2 is YFSETQ in the germline V gene. The CDR3 coding sequence is TGCGCCAGCATCCCCCGCGGTGCACCCGATACGCAGTATTTT. Amino acid sequence: CASIPRGAPDTQYF.

The V call is TRBV3-1 (or the pseudogene TRBV3-2), the J call TRBJ2-5; D is uncertain. With 1 base removed from V and 5 bases from J, the gap between germline ends came to 14 bases. Germline V gene data show CDR1 as LGHDT and CDR2 as YNNKEL (reference sequence). There are 15 residues in the CDR3. CDR3 region: CASSQAFWAGETQYF. CDR3 bases: TGTGCCAGCAGCCAAGCTTTTTGGGCTGGGGAGACCCAGTACTTC.

The chain couples TRBV3-1 (or the pseudogene TRBV3-2) to TRBJ1-1; unclear D gene. V lost 0 bases to trimming and J lost 1 base, with 3 bases between them. The CDR3 sequence is 13 residues long. The V gene's germline CDR1 is LGHDT and CDR2 YNNKEL (reference sequence). CDR3 DNA sequence: TGTGCCAGCAGCCAAGACTGGAACACTGAAGCTTTCTTT. Translated: CASSQDWNTEAFF.

The chain has TRBV18 and TRBJ1-2; 8 bases are shared with TRBD1. The germline gives CDR1 KGHSH, CDR2 LQKENI. The CDR3 runs to 15 residues. Germline trimming cut 2 bases from V and 3 bases from J; bases unmatched to any gene: 5. CDR3 bases: TGTGCCAGCTCACCAAAAGCAGGGGGCGACTATGGCTACACCTTC. It encodes CASSPKAGGDYGYTF. The variable domain in full, with the rest retrieved from reference TRBV18 and TRBJ1-2, is NAGVMQNPRHLVRRRGQEARLRCSPMKGHSHVYWYRQLPEEGLKFMVYLQKENIIDESGMPKERFSAEFPKEGPSILRIQQVVRGDSAAYFCASSPKAGGDYGYTFGSGTRLTVV.